Reported below is one T cell receptor beta chain. Its antigen is currently unknown. The germline gives CDR1 LGHNT, CDR2 FRNRAP. With 2 bases clipped from V and 5 bases from J, the junction kept 9 bases outside the gene matches. This CDR3 is built from 16 residues. The data belong to a study of OX40 agonist ivuxolimab in advanced cancers. Study details: It was permissible to have had prior anti-PD-1, anti-PD-L1 or anti-CTLA-4 therapy, and about 40% had some. Partial responses were achieved by three patients, one with hepatocellular carcinoma and two with cutaneous melanoma. Findings and caveats of the study: Doses of 0.1 to 3.0 mg/kg were accompanied by clonal expansion of CD4+ and CD8+ blood T cells by week 6. Relative to CD4+, CD8+ T cells held more expanded clones on average.

Clones were read by immunoSEQ multiplex PCR, and TCRdb kept only the in-frame ones, dropping some. In the table there are about 53,000 clones, more than 75% of which are singletons. This sequence originates from an adult with an advanced solid tumor such as melanoma, head and neck, liver or kidney cancer. Sequenced here: CD4+ or CD8+ T cells sorted from blood, sampled in a trial of the OX40 agonist ivuxolimab. J is TRBJ1-1 and V is TRBV12-5; 9 nucleotides line up with TRBD1. CDR3 residues: CASGLYRGQSWTEAFF. CDR3 bases: TGTGCTAGTGGTTTGTACAGGGGGCAGAGTTGGACTGAAGCTTTCTTT.